The entry below gives a single T cell receptor beta chain sequence along with its context. Source study methods: Amplifying reference gene primers gave estimates of nucleated cell counts. This table comes from immunoSEQ multiplex PCR, and its TCRdb copy is limited to in-frame clones, with some not included. The D gene and trimming were derived from the DNA, and the V and J assignments and clone size from that table. The data show roughly 98,000 clones, 85% to 95% seen once. This specimen comes from a study of blood T cell repertoires in COVID-19. Study-wide background: The United States, Italy and Spain provided the acute and convalescent COVID-19 samples. In each case, the material was cDNA or gDNA derived from T cells, B-cell-depleted T cells, or PBMCs.

CDR3 length: 18 residues. Looked up from germline, CDR1 is SGHNT and CDR2 is YYREEE (reference sequence). J was trimmed by 2 bases and V by 3 bases; bases with no gene match: 12. The receptor was derived from a woman aged 55-70 years with active COVID-19. The V call is TRBV5-4, the J call TRBJ2-1, with 9 bases identical to TRBD1. Sequencing input: peripheral blood. In nucleotides, the CDR3 is TGTGCCAGCAGCTCCCAAAGATTCCGGGACAGGGCCTACAATGAGCAGTTCTTC. Translated, it gives CASSSQRFRDRAYNEQFF.